This T cell receptor (beta chain) was retrieved from a study of beta chain features in type 1 diabetes. This clone was seen more than once but under ten times. Antigen: not known. Trimming pared 4 bases from V and 1 base from J, leaving 10 bases between. The length of the CDR3 is 15 residues. CDR1 is MNHEY and CDR2 is SVGAGI in the germline V gene. Isolated RNA was reverse transcribed in full, so expressed TCRB transcripts were sequenced. Measured with immunoSEQ multiplex PCR; TCRdb has only the in-frame clones, and not every one. The table records approximately 730,000 clones, roughly an eighth of them present only once. Points from the study as a whole: Resolution of whether HLA type affects TCRB rearrangement was not achieved here. Researchers report that Type 1 diabetes patients had moderately but significantly shorter TCRB CDR3s across all four CD4+ subsets.

The V and J genes are TRBV6-5 and TRBJ1-4, with a possible D match to TRBD1 (5 bases). Source material: naive CD4+ T cells from blood. This TCR came from a man aged 18 to 35 with type 1 diabetes. The CDR3 region is CASSFDSVTNEKLFF. The CDR3 nucleotides read TGTGCCAGCAGTTTTGACAGTGTAACTAATGAAAAACTGTTTTTT.